What follows are 8 T cell receptor beta chains derived from one specimen sequenced in a study of Ad26.COV2.S vaccination and SARS-CoV-2 variants. The method was immunoSEQ multiplex PCR; TCRdb's version includes in-frame clones alone and lacks a portion of them. This repertoire shows about 94,000 clones, less than 85% found once; its top ten account for around a sixth. Source: peripheral blood, taken after recovery from COVID-19. These receptors all come from a human donor who had recovered from COVID-19.

This chain links TRBV5-4 with TRBJ2-2, with 8 bases aligning to TRBD1. The trim removed 5 bases at V and 2 bases at J, leaving 14 bases unmatched. There are 18 residues in the CDR3. The V gene's germline CDR1 is SGHNT and CDR2 YYREEE (reference sequence). CDR3 amino acids: CASSPGPTGVRNTGELFF. The CDR3 DNA reads TGTGCCAGCAGTCCAGGTCCGACAGGGGTTCGAAACACCGGGGAGCTGTTTTTT.

The rearrangement uses TRBV10-3 and TRBJ1-1; unclear D gene. This CDR3 is built from 12 residues. Trimming shortened V by 11 bases and J by 1 base, and 11 bases separated the two germline ends. Germline V gene lookup returns CDR1 ENHRY and CDR2 SYGVKD. The CDR3 coding sequence is TGTGCCTCCGGACGGGAGAACACTGAAGCTTTCTTT. Its protein is CASGRENTEAFF.

V is TRBV24-1 and J is TRBJ2-1, with 9 bases lining up with TRBD1. Germline V gene lookup returns CDR1 KGHDR and CDR2 SFDVKD. V shed 0 bases, J shed 6 bases, and the junction held 5 bases outside the gene matches. This CDR3 contains 16 residues. CDR3 residues: CATSDLNRGPGNEQFF. The DNA for the CDR3 is TGTGCCACCAGTGATTTGAACAGGGGGCCGGGCAATGAGCAGTTCTTC.

J is TRBJ1-1 and V is TRBV10-3; no firm D call. V was trimmed by 2 bases and J by 0 bases, leaving 4 bases between them. This CDR3 contains 13 residues. Germline assignment: CDR1 ENHRY and CDR2 SYGVKD. The CDR3 coding sequence is TGTGCCATCAGTGAGGCTGTGAACACTGAAGCTTTCTTT. Amino acid sequence: CAISEAVNTEAFF.

This clone is a singleton in its sample. The J gene is TRBJ2-7, the V gene TRBV19; 8 bases map to TRBD2. Germline CDR1 is LNHDA and CDR2 is SQIVND (reference sequence). The CDR3 length is 14 residues. V shed 7 bases and J 2 bases; nucleotides not matched to a gene: 7. The CDR3 region has the DNA TGTGCCAGTAAATTCGGTAGCGGGGCCTACGAGCAGTACTTC. Translation: CASKFGSGAYEQYF.

The chain uses TRBV6-5 and TRBJ2-1; 9 bases map to TRBD1. Trimming at V came to 6 bases and at J to 2 bases, leaving 2 bases not matched to a gene. There are 14 residues in the CDR3. CDR1 and CDR2 (germline): MNHEY, SVGAGI. The CDR3 DNA sequence: TGTGCCAGCAGACGACAGGGGGCCTACAATGAGCAGTTCTTC. It translates to CASRRQGAYNEQFF.

The rearrangement uses TRBV6-2 or TRBV6-3 and TRBJ2-7; perhaps TRBD1 as D (6 bases). This CDR3 is built from 16 residues. Germline assignment: CDR1 MNHEY and CDR2 SVGEGT. Trimming shortened V by 6 bases and J by 1 base, and 19 bases separated the two germline ends. DNA for the CDR3: TGTGCCAGCAGCCCTGTAGGACAGCCAGTATCCTACGAGCAGTACTTC. Translating it yields CASSPVGQPVSYEQYF.

With regard to this clone: Other DNA sequences within the sample encode an identical CDR3. This sequence joins TRBV5-1 and TRBJ2-7; D gene unclear. Germline CDR1 reads SGHRS; CDR2 reads YFSETQ. The CDR3 is made up of 12 amino acids. Trimming removed 0 bases at V and 4 bases at J, with 5 bases between. The CDR3 sequence is CASSLVSYEQYF. CDR3 bases: TGCGCCAGCAGCTTGGTCAGTTACGAGCAGTACTTC.